Each of the 10 T cell receptor beta chains below was sequenced from the same sample in a study of T cell responses to AZD1222 COVID-19 vaccine. The method was immunoSEQ multiplex PCR; TCRdb's version includes in-frame clones alone and lacks a portion of them. The sample contains 77,000 or so clones, 92% of which appear only once. The sequences come from peripheral blood, collected on day 0 of MenACWY control vaccination. Every receptor here comes from an adult in good health.

The chain has TRBV29-1 and TRBJ1-4, with 9 bases fitting TRBD1. The germline V gene encodes CDR1 SQVTM and CDR2 ANQGSEA. This CDR3 has 12 residues. V shed 8 bases, J shed 8 bases, and the junction held 6 bases outside the gene matches. CDR3 DNA sequence: TGCAGCTGCCTTGGGACAGGGGAAAAACTGTTTTTT. Its translation: CSCLGTGEKLFF.

V gene TRBV6-2 or TRBV6-3 combines with J gene TRBJ1-2, with TRBD1 as a possible D gene (5 bases). The V and J ends lost 5 bases and 5 bases respectively, with 15 bases between them. The CDR3 is made up of 14 amino acids. CDR1 MNHEY and CDR2 SVGEGT come from the germline V gene. CDR3 residues: CASSNRGEGYGYTF. The CDR3 coding sequence is TGTGCCAGCAGTAACCGGGGAGAGGGGTATGGCTACACCTTC.

J is TRBJ2-7 and V is TRBV28; 7 bases are shared with TRBD1. J gave up 3 bases and V 10 bases, and 12 bases lay outside the gene matches. Germline CDR1 and CDR2: MDHEN and SYDVKM. The CDR3 extends over 14 amino acids. As DNA, the CDR3 is TGTGCCACCTCCTCCCCGGGACAGAACTACGAGCAGTACTTC. It yields the protein CATSSPGQNYEQYF.

This chain links TRBV29-1 with TRBJ2-1, with 7 bases aligning to TRBD1. CDR3 length: 15 amino acids. The V gene end was trimmed by 4 bases and the J gene end by 1 base; junction bases not matched to a gene: 7. In germline, CDR1 is SQVTM, CDR2 ANQGSEA. The CDR3 sequence is CSVGRDSLSYNEQFF. The DNA of the CDR3 is TGCAGCGTTGGCCGGGACAGCCTATCCTACAATGAGCAGTTCTTC.

The sample holds one count of this clone. The V and J genes are TRBV5-1 and TRBJ2-3, with D uncertain. Trimming removed 0 bases from V and 0 bases from J, with 8 bases in between. This CDR3 is 15 amino acids long. Germline loops: CDR1 SGHRS, CDR2 YFSETQ. As DNA, the CDR3 is TGCGCCAGCAGCTTGGGGATTACTAGCACAGATACGCAGTATTTT. Its protein product is CASSLGITSTDTQYF.

This clone was seen only a few times. The chain links TRBV11-1 to TRBJ2-1, with a possible D match to TRBD2 (6 bases). CDR3 length: 15 residues. Trimming pared 1 base from V and 8 bases from J, leaving 15 bases between. Germline values: CDR1 SGHAT, CDR2 FQDESV (reference sequence). The CDR3 bases are TGTGCCAGCAGCTTAGGAGCTGGAACGGGGGATGAGCAGTTCTTC. Protein: CASSLGAGTGDEQFF.

CDR3 DNA: TGTGCCAGCAGCAAGACAGGGGCTCCTGGCTACACCTTC. Translated: CASSKTGAPGYTF. The chain uses TRBV5-4 and TRBJ1-2; 8 positions match TRBD1. V shed 4 bases and J 7 bases; nucleotides not matched to a gene: 6. Germline V gene data show CDR1 as SGHNT and CDR2 as YYREEE (reference sequence). The CDR3 has 13 amino acids. Full variable domain (outside the CDR3, taken from reference TRBV5-4 and TRBJ1-2): ETGVTQSPTHLIKTRGQQVTLRCSSQSGHNTVSWYQQALGQGPQFIFQYYREEENGRGNFPPRFSGLQFPNYSSELNVNALELDDSALYLCASSKTGAPGYTFGSGTRLTVV.

The J gene is TRBJ1-1, the V gene TRBV2; no reliable D call. V was cut by 5 bases and J by 10 bases, with 8 bases left in between. CDR3 length equals 10 residues. Germline V gene lookup returns CDR1 SNHLY and CDR2 FYNNEI. The CDR3 region is CASSPPLAFF. In DNA form, the CDR3 reads TGTGCCAGCAGTCCCCCCCTAGCTTTCTTT. The whole variable domain, remainder taken from reference TRBV2 and TRBJ1-1, is EPEVTQTPSHQVTQMGQEVILRCVPISNHLYFYWYRQILGQKVEFLVSFYNNEISEKSEIFDDQFSVERPDGSNFTLKIRSTKLEDSAMYFCASSPPLAFFGQGTRLTVV.

V usage is TRBV18 and J usage is TRBJ1-3; D unclear. CDR3 length: 16 amino acids. The germline V gene has CDR1 KGHSH and CDR2 LQKENI. Trimming pared 0 bases from V and 2 bases from J, leaving 11 bases between. The CDR3 region is CASSPPSQATGNTIYF. The CDR3 DNA reads as TGTGCCAGCTCACCACCGTCGCAAGCCACTGGAAACACCATATATTTT.

The chain joins TRBV28 to TRBJ2-7; D unclear. CDR3 size: 13 residues. Between the trimmed V and J ends, which lost 4 bases and 4 bases, there was a span of 11 bases. Germline V gene lookup returns CDR1 MDHEN and CDR2 SYDVKM. The CDR3 DNA sequence: TGTGCCAGCAGTTCCCCCGGCCCATACGAGCAGTACTTC. Its protein product is CASSSPGPYEQYF.